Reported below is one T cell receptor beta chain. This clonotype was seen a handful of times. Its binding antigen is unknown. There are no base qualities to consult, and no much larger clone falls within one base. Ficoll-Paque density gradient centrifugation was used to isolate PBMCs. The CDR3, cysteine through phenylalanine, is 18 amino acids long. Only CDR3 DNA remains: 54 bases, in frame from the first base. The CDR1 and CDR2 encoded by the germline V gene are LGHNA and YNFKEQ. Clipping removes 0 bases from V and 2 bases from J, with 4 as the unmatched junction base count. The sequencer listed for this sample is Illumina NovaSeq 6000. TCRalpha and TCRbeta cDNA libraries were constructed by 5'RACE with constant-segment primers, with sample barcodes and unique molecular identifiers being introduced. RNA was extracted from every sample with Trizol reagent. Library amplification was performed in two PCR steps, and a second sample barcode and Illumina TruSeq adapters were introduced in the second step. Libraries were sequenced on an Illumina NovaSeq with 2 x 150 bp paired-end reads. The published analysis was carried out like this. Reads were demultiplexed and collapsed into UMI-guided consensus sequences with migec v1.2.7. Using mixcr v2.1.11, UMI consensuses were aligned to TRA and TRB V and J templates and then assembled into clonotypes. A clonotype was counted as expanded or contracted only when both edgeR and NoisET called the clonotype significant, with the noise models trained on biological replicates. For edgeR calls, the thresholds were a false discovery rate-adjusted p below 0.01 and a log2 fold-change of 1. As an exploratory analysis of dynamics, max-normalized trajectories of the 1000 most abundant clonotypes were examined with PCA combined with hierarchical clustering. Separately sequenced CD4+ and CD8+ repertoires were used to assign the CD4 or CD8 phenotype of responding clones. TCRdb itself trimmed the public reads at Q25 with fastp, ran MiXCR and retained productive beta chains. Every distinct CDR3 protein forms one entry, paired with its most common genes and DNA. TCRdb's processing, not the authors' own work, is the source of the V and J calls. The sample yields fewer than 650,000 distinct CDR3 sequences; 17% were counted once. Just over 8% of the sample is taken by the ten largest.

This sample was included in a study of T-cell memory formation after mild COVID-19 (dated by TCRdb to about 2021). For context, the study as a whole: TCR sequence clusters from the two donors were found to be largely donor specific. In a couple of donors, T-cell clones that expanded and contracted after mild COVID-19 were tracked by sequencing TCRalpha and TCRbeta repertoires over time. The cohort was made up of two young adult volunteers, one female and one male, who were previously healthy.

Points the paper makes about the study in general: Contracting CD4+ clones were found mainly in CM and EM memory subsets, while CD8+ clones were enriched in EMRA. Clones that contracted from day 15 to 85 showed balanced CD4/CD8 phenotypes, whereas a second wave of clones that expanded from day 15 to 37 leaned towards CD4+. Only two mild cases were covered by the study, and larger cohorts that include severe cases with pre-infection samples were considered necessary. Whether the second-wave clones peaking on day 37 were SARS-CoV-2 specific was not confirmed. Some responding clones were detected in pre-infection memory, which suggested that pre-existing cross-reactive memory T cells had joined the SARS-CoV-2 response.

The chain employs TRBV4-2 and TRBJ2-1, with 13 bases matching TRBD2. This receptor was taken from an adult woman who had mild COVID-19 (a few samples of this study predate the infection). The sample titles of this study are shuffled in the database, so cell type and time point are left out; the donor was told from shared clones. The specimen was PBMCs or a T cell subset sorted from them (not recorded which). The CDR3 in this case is CASSQDTSGGAPYNEQFF. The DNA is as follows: TGTGCCAGCAGCCAAGACACTAGCGGGGGGGCACCCTACAATGAGCAGTTCTTC.